The source of this T cell receptor (beta chain) is a study of vaccination effects on CD4 cells after COVID-19. Whole-study context: BNT162b2 vaccine or mRNA-1273 vaccine was given to participants in two doses. The study, taken as a whole, reports: Marked contraction was observed in infection-induced and vaccine-induced clones late after vaccination. Few convalescent patients were studied, and early post-infection samples were lacking.

Antigen-specific CD4+ T cells expanded by the ViraFEST assay with viral peptide pools were then sequenced. At the end of roughly ten days of culture, CD4+ T cells were isolated. Testing of the vaccine recipients showed negative nucleocapsid antibodies and no prior SARS-CoV-2 infection. For each well, a few million PBMC were cultured with 8 to 10 IU/ml IL-2 and about 9.1 ug/ml peptides. Profiled with immunoSEQ multiplex PCR; TCRdb holds only in-frame clones, not every one. Of approximately 68,000 clones in the sample, roughly 79% are singletons; the top ten hold 10%. Worth noting for this clone: Its antigen is currently unknown. Other DNA variants within this sample encode the same CDR3.

V lost 2 bases and J 0 bases, leaving 8 bases between the germline ends. The V gene's germline CDR1 is ENHRY and CDR2 SYGVKD. The CDR3 sequence is 16 residues long. The chain employs TRBV10-3 and TRBJ1-6; D unresolved. The sequence was obtained from a human donor who received a COVID-19 vaccine. The starting material was CD4+ T cells from PBMCs cultured with SARS-CoV-2 spike peptides, obtained before COVID-19 vaccination. The CDR3 region has the DNA TGTGCCATCAGTGAGGTGGGGAGCTCCTATAATTCACCCCTCCACTTT. This sequence encodes CAISEVGSSYNSPLHF.